A single sample gave rise to the 16 T cell receptor beta chains below, sequenced in a study of cytotoxic CD8 clonotypes in ibrutinib-treated CLL. The data were produced by immunoSEQ multiplex PCR, yet TCRdb's version contains in-frame clones alone and is incomplete. Counted here are 300,000 to 400,000 clones, over 60% occurring once; the ten biggest clones make up under 8%. This specimen was PBMCs, taken after 36 months of ibrutinib treatment. Receptors were obtained from a human donor with chronic lymphocytic leukemia.

The chain has TRBV11-3 and TRBJ2-1; TRBD1 matches 10 bases. V trimming: 3 bases; J trimming: 8 bases; junction bases outside the gene matches: 7. CDR3 length: 15 amino acids. Germline CDR1 is SGHNT and CDR2 is YENEEA. The CDR3 is CASSFGTGVAYEQFF. Here the CDR3 DNA reads TGTGCCAGCAGCTTCGGGACAGGGGTAGCGTATGAGCAGTTCTTC.

This clone was detected a few times. The chain carries TRBV18 and TRBJ1-5; possibly TRBD1 for D (5 bases). In germline, CDR1 is KGHSH, CDR2 LQKENI. V lost 2 bases and J lost 4, with 15 bases in between. There are 16 residues in the CDR3. This CDR3 is CASSPFPQVLNQPQHF. The CDR3 DNA follows: TGTGCCAGCTCACCATTCCCACAGGTACTTAATCAGCCCCAGCATTTT. The variable domain in full, with the rest retrieved from reference TRBV18 and TRBJ1-5, is NAGVMQNPRHLVRRRGQEARLRCSPMKGHSHVYWYRQLPEEGLKFMVYLQKENIIDESGMPKERFSAEFPKEGPSILRIQQVVRGDSAAYFCASSPFPQVLNQPQHFGDGTRLSIL.

V is TRBV10-2 and J is TRBJ2-1; unclear D gene. CDR1 is WSHSY and CDR2 is SAAADI in the germline V gene. The CDR3 runs to 13 residues. V was trimmed by 3 bases and J by 5 bases, leaving 8 bases between them. This chain's CDR3 is CASSEFINNEQFF. The DNA for the CDR3 is TGCGCCAGCAGTGAATTTATAAACAATGAGCAGTTCTTC.

The chain joins TRBV5-6 to TRBJ1-2; D possibly corresponds to TRBD1 (5 bases). CDR1 is SGHDT, CDR2 YYEEEE, per germline. V lost 2 bases and J 1 base, leaving 12 bases between the germline ends. This CDR3 has 15 amino acids. This CDR3 reads CASSLRGINNYGYTF. The DNA of the CDR3 is TGTGCCAGCAGCTTAAGGGGAATAAATAACTATGGCTACACCTTC.

This CDR3 reads CASAFIIREEGQPQHF. The DNA for the CDR3 is TGTGCCAGCGCCTTTATCATCAGGGAAGAGGGCCAGCCCCAGCATTTT. The chain employs TRBV2 and TRBJ1-5; perhaps TRBD1 as D (5 bases). The CDR3 runs 16 residues. Germline V gene sequence: CDR1 SNHLY, CDR2 FYNNEI. Trimming removed 8 bases at V and 7 bases at J, with 24 bases between. The full variable domain, in which reference TRBV2 and TRBJ1-5 provide the parts outside the CDR3, is EPEVTQTPSHQVTQMGQEVILRCVPISNHLYFYWYRQILGQKVEFLVSFYNNEISEKSEIFDDQFSVERPDGSNFTLKIRSTKLEDSAMYFCASAFIIREEGQPQHFGDGTRLSIL.

The CDR3 loop is CASSFRDRVGEQYF. CDR3 coding DNA: TGTGCCAGCAGCTTCCGGGACAGGGTGGGAGAGCAGTACTTC. The chain employs TRBV7-9 and TRBJ2-7, with 9 bases fitting TRBD1. The CDR3 loop spans 14 amino acids. Germline-derived CDR1 and CDR2 are SEHNR and FQNEAQ (reference sequence). V trimming: 3 bases; J trimming: 7 bases; junction bases outside the gene matches: 7.

This CDR3 is CASPIGQGGYGYTF. DNA of the CDR3: TGTGCCAGCCCCATAGGACAGGGAGGCTATGGCTACACCTTC. The genes are TRBV2 and TRBJ1-2, with 8 bases matching TRBD1. Germline CDR1 SNHLY, CDR2 FYNNEI. The CDR3 is 14 amino acids. Germline trimming cut 8 bases from V and 4 bases from J; bases unmatched to any gene: 9.

The chain recombines TRBV5-1 with TRBJ2-1; 11 nucleotides line up with TRBD2. V gave up 7 bases and J gave up 7 bases; unmatched junction bases: 4. The CDR3 consists of 13 residues. Germline V gene lookup returns CDR1 SGHRS and CDR2 YFSETQ. The chain's CDR3 is CASRRTSGNEQFF. The CDR3 region has the DNA TGCGCCAGCCGGCGGACTAGCGGGAATGAGCAGTTCTTC.

J is TRBJ1-2 and V is TRBV5-1; TRBD1 is a possible D gene (6 bases). CDR1 is SGHRS and CDR2 is YFSETQ in the germline V gene. The CDR3 runs to 16 residues. Trimming took off 4 bases at V and 7 bases at J, with 23 bases between the two ends. The CDR3 here is CASSPTGVDRRAGYTF. The CDR3 nucleotides are TGCGCCAGCAGCCCGACAGGTGTCGACCGGCGGGCTGGCTACACCTTC.

J is TRBJ2-5 and V is TRBV7-9; unclear D gene. CDR1 SEHNR and CDR2 FQNEAQ come from the germline V gene (reference sequence). CDR3 size: 13 residues. Trimming pared 4 bases from V and 11 bases from J, leaving 17 bases between. CDR3 sequence reads: CASSSPSQRVQYF. DNA for the CDR3: TGTGCCAGCAGCTCGCCCTCCCAAAGAGTGCAGTACTTC.

The genes are TRBV5-1 and TRBJ1-2; the D is unclear. Germline V gene lookup returns CDR1 SGHRS and CDR2 YFSETQ. Between the trimmed V and J ends, which lost 2 bases and 3 bases, there was a span of 11 bases. The length of the CDR3 is 14 residues. CDR3 sequence reads: CASSLSGLDYGYTF. The CDR3 nucleotides are TGCGCCAGCAGCTTATCTGGGTTGGACTATGGCTACACCTTC.

The rearrangement joins TRBV5-1 to TRBJ2-7; tentatively, D is TRBD1 or TRBD2 (6 bases each). The V gene's germline CDR1 is SGHRS and CDR2 YFSETQ. This CDR3 has 13 residues. The V and J ends lost 4 bases and 6 bases respectively, with 14 bases between them. CDR3 sequence reads: CASSRGDFPEQYF. The DNA for the CDR3 is TGCGCCAGCAGCAGGGGGGACTTTCCCGAGCAGTACTTC.

The chain carries TRBV6-5 and TRBJ2-2; TRBD2 matches 7 bases. Germline CDR1 is MNHEY and CDR2 is SVGAGI. The CDR3 extends over 15 amino acids. Trimming at V came to 6 bases and at J to 4 bases, leaving 8 bases not matched to a gene. The CDR3 loop reads CASSWGRVGTGELFF. The DNA of the CDR3 is TGTGCCAGCAGCTGGGGGAGGGTTGGCACCGGGGAGCTGTTTTTT.

The chain joins TRBV19 to TRBJ2-5; a weak D match, TRBD2 (6 bases). Germline V CDR1 and CDR2: LNHDA, SQIVND (reference sequence). The CDR3 sequence is 14 residues long. The V gene lost 7 bases and the J gene lost 5 bases, with 17 bases spanning the gap. The CDR3 reads CASNVDGGMETQYF. The CDR3 DNA follows: TGTGCCAGTAACGTGGACGGGGGTATGGAGACCCAGTACTTC. Using reference TRBV19 and TRBJ2-5 for the parts outside the CDR3, the full variable domain is DGGITQSPKYLFRKEGQNVTLSCEQNLNHDAMYWYRQDPGQGLRLIYYSQIVNDFQKGDIAEGYSVSREKKESFPLTVTSAQKNPTAFYLCASNVDGGMETQYFGPGTRLLVL.

The chain joins TRBV25-1 to TRBJ2-7; TRBD2 is a possible D gene (6 bases). CDR1 and CDR2 from the germline V gene are MGHDK and SYGVNS. This CDR3 has 13 amino acids. Trimming removed 3 bases from V and 9 bases from J, with 15 bases in between. The CDR3 DNA reads TGTGCCAGCAGTGATTGGCTCCGGGACTTGCAGTACTTC. Translating gives CASSDWLRDLQYF.

This clone was seen a few times. This rearrangement joins TRBV7-9 to TRBJ1-2; 10 bases are a match to TRBD1. The germline V gene has CDR1 SEHNR and CDR2 FQNEAQ (reference sequence). The CDR3 contains 14 residues. The trim removed 5 bases at V and 4 bases at J, leaving 4 bases unmatched. The CDR3 DNA reads as TGTGCCAGCAGCCGGACAGGGGGTATCTATGGCTACACCTTC. Its protein product is CASSRTGGIYGYTF. The full variable domain, with the rest looked up from reference TRBV7-9 and TRBJ1-2, is DTGVSQNPRHKITKRGQNVTFRCDPISEHNRLYWYRQTLGQGPEFLTYFQNEAQLEKSRLLSDRFSAERPKGSFSTLEIQRTEQGDSAMYLCASSRTGGIYGYTFGSGTRLTVV.